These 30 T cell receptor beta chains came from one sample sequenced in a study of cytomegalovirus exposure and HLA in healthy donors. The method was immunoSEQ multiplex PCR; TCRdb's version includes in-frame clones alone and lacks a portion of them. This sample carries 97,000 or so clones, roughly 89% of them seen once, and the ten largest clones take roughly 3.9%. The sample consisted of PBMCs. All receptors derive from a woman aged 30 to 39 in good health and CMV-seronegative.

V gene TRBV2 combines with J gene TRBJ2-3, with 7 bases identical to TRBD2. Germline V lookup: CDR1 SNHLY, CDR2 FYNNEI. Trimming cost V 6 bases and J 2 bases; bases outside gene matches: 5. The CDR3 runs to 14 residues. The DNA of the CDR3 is TGTGCCAGCAGCACCGGGACTAACACAGATACGCAGTATTTT. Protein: CASSTGTNTDTQYF.

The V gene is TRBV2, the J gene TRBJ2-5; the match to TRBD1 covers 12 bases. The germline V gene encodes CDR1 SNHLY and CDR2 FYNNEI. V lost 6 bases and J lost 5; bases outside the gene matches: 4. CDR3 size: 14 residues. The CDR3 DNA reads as TGTGCCAGCAGCCGGGACAGGGGGCTGGAGACCCAGTACTTC. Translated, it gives CASSRDRGLETQYF.

The CDR3 DNA reads as TGTGCCAGCAGTGAAGACTCAGGGAAGGCCTACGAGCAGTACTTC. It yields the protein CASSEDSGKAYEQYF. The chain recombines TRBV2 with TRBJ2-7; D may be TRBD1 (5 bases). The CDR3 spans 15 residues. From germline, CDR1 is SNHLY and CDR2 FYNNEI. Trimming shortened V by 1 base and J by 2 bases, and 12 bases separated the two germline ends.

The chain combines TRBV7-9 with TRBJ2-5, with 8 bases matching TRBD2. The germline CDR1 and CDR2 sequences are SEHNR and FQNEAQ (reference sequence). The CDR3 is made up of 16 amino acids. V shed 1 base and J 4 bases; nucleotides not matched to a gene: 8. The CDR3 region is CASSLGSTSGRETQYF. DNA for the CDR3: TGTGCCAGCAGCTTAGGGTCCACGAGCGGGAGAGAGACCCAGTACTTC.

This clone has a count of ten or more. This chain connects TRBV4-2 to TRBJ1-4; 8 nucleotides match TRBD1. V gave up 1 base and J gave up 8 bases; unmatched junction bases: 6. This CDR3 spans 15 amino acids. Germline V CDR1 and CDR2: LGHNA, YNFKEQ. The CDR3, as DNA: TGTGCCAGCAGCCAAGCCGGACAGGGTAGGGAAAAACTGTTTTTT. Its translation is CASSQAGQGREKLFF.

CDR3 protein: CASSFEGSDTGELFF. CDR3 in DNA: TGTGCCAGCAGCTTCGAGGGCAGCGACACCGGGGAGCTGTTTTTT. The chain couples TRBV6-5 to TRBJ2-2; TRBD2 might be the D (5 bases). The germline V gene encodes CDR1 MNHEY and CDR2 SVGAGI. V was trimmed by 6 bases and J by 3 bases, leaving 14 bases between them. The CDR3 contains 15 residues.

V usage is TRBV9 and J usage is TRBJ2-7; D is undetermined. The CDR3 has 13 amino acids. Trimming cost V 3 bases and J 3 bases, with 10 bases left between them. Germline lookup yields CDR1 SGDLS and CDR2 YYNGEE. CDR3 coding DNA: TGTGCCAGCAGCGCCCCGGGTCGCTACGAGCAGTACTTC. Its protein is CASSAPGRYEQYF.

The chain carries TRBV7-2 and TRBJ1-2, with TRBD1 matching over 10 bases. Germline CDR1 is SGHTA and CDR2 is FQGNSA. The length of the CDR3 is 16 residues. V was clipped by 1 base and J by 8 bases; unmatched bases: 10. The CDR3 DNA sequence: TGTGCCAGCAGCTTAGGGTTTCGGGACAGGGGATGGGGCTACACCTTC. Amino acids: CASSLGFRDRGWGYTF. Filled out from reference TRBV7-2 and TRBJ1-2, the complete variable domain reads GAGVSQSPSNKVTEKGKDVELRCDPISGHTALYWYRQSLGQGLEFLIYFQGNSAPDKSGLPSDRFSAERTGGSVSTLTIQRTQQEDSAVYLCASSLGFRDRGWGYTFGSGTRLTVV.

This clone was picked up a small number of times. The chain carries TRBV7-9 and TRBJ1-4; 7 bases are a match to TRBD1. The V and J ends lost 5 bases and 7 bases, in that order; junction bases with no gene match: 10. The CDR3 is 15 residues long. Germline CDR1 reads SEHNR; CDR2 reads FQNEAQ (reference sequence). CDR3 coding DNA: TGTGCCAGCAGCCCTCGAGACAGGGCGGGTGAAAAACTGTTTTTT. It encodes CASSPRDRAGEKLFF.

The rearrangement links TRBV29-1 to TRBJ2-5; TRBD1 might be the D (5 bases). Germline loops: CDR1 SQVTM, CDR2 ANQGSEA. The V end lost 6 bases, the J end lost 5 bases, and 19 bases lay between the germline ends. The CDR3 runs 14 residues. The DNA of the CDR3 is TGCAGCGTGGCGGTTCAAGGGGCAGGGGAGACCCAGTACTTC. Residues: CSVAVQGAGETQYF.

Here the CDR3 DNA reads TGTGCCAGCAGCTTTCAAGCAGGGTTCACCGGGGAGCTGTTTTTT. It translates to CASSFQAGFTGELFF. The chain recombines TRBV11-2 with TRBJ2-2; possible D gene TRBD1, 5 bases. This CDR3 comprises 15 residues. V was clipped by 3 bases and J by 4 bases, with 12 bases between them. CDR1 and CDR2 (germline): SGHAT, FQNNGV. Using reference TRBV11-2 and TRBJ2-2 for the parts outside the CDR3, the full variable domain is EAGVAQSPRYKIIEKRQSVAFWCNPISGHATLYWYQQILGQGPKLLIQFQNNGVVDDSQLPKDRFSAERLKGVDSTLKIQPAKLEDSAVYLCASSFQAGFTGELFFGEGSRLTVL.

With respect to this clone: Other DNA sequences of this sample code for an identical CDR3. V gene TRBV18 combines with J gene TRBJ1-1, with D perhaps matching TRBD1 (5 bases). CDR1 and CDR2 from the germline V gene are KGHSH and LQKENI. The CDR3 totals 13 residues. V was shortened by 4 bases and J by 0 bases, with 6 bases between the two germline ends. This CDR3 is CASSRQLNTEAFF. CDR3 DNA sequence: TGTGCCAGCTCACGACAGCTGAACACTGAAGCTTTCTTT.

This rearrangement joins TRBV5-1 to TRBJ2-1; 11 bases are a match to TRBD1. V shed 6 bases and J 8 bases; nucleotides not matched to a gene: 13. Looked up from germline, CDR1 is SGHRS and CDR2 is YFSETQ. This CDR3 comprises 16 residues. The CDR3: CASTARPGQGADEQFF. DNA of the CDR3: TGCGCCAGCACCGCCAGGCCCGGACAGGGGGCTGATGAGCAGTTCTTC.

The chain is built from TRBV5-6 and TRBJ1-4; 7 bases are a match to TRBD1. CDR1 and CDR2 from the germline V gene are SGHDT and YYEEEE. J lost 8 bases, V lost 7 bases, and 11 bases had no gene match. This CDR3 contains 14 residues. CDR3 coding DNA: TGTGCCAGCGGCGTGAGGGACAGTGTAGAAAAACTGTTTTTT. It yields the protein CASGVRDSVEKLFF.

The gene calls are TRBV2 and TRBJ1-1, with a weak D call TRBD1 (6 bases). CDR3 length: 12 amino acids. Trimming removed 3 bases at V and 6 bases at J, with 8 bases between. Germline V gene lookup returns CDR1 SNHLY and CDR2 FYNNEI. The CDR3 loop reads CASSEGGPEAFF. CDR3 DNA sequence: TGTGCCAGCAGTGAGGGGGGGCCTGAAGCTTTCTTT.

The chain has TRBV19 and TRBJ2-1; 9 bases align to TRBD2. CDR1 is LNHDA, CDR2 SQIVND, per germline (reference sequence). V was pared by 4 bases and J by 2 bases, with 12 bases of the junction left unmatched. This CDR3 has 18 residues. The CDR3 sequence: CASSSLRGGRATYNEQFF. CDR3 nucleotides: TGTGCCAGTAGTAGTCTCCGTGGCGGGAGGGCCACCTACAATGAGCAGTTCTTC.

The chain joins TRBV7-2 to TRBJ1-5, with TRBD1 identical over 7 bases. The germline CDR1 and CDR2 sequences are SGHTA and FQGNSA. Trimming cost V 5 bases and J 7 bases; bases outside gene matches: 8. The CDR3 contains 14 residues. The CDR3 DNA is TGTGCCAGCAGCCCCACAGGGGTTGGACAGCCCCAGCATTTT. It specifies CASSPTGVGQPQHF.

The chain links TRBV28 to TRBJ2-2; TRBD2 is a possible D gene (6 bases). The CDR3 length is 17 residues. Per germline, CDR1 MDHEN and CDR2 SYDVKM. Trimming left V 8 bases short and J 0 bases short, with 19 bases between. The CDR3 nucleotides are TGTGCCAGCGAGTACGGTGCGGGATTCGCGAACACCGGGGAGCTGTTTTTT. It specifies CASEYGAGFANTGELFF.

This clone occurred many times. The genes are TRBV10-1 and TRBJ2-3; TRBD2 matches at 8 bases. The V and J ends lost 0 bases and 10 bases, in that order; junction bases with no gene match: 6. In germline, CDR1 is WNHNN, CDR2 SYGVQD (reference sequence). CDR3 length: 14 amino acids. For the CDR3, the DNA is TGCGCCAGCAGTGAGTCTGGGTCCGGGGGGGCGCAGTATTTT. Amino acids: CASSESGSGGAQYF.

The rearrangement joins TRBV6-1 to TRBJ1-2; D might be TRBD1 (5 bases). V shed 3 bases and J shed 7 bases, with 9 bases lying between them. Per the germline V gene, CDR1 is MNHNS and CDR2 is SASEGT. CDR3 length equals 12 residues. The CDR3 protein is CASSDRVGGYTF. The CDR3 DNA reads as TGTGCCAGCAGTGACAGGGTTGGTGGCTACACCTTC.

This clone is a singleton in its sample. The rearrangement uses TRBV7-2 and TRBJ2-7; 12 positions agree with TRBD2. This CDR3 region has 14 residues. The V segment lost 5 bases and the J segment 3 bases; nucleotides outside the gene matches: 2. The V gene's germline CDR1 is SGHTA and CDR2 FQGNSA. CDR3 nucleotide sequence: TGTGCCAGCAGCACTAGCGGGAGGTACTACGAGCAGTACTTC. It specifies CASSTSGRYYEQYF.

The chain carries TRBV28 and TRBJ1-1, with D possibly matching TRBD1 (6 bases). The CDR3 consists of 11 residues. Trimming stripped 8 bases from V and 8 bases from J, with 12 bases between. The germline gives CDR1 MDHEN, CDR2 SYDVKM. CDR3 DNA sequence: TGTGCCAGCTATAGACAGGCAGAAGCTTTCTTT. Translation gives CASYRQAEAFF.

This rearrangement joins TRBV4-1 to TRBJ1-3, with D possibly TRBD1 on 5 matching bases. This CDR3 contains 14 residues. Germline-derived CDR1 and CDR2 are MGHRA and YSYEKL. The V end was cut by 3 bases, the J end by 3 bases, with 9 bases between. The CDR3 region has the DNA TGCGCCAGCAGCCAGGGGGGGTTTGGAAACACCATATATTTT. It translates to CASSQGGFGNTIYF.

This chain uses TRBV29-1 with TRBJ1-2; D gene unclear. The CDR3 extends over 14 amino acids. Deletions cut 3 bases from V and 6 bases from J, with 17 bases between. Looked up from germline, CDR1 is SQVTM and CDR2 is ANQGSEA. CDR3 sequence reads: CSVEGWSERNGYTF. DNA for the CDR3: TGCAGCGTTGAGGGGTGGAGTGAGCGGAATGGCTACACCTTC.

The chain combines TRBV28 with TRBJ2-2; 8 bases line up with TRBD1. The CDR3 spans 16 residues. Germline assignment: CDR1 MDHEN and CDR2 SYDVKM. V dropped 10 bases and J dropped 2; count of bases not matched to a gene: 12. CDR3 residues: CATPMRPGGNTGELFF. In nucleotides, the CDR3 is TGTGCCACCCCGATGCGGCCAGGGGGCAACACCGGGGAGCTGTTTTTT.

CDR3: CASSGPGQFATNEKLFF. DNA for the CDR3: TGTGCCAGCAGTGGACCCGGACAGTTTGCAACTAATGAAAAACTGTTTTTT. The chain has TRBV9 and TRBJ1-4, with D possibly matching TRBD1 (6 bases). CDR3 size: 17 residues. V was pared by 5 bases and J by 0 bases, with 17 bases between. The V gene's germline CDR1 is SGDLS and CDR2 YYNGEE.

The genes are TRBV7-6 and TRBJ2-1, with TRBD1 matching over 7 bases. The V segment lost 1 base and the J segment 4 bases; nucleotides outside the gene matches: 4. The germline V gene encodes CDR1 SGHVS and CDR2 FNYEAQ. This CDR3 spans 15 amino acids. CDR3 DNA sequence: TGTGCCAGCAGCTTAGGGGGACAGAAATACAATGAGCAGTTCTTC. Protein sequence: CASSLGGQKYNEQFF.

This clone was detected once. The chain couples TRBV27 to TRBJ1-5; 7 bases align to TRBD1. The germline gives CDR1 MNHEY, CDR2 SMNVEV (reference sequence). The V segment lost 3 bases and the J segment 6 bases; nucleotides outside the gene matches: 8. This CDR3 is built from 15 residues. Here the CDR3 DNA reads TGTGCCAGCAGTTTGTACAGGGGACTGGGTCAGCCCCAGCATTTT. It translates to CASSLYRGLGQPQHF.

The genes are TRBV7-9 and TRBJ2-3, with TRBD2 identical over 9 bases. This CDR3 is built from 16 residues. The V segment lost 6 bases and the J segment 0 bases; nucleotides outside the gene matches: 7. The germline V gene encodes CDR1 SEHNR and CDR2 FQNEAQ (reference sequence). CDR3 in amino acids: CASRTSGIRSTDTQYF. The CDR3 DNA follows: TGTGCCAGCAGGACTAGCGGCATCCGTAGCACAGATACGCAGTATTTT.

CDR3 nucleotides: TGTGCCAGCAGCACGAGGACAGAAGGAAGCGAGCAGTACTTC. Encoded protein: CASSTRTEGSEQYF. J is TRBJ2-7 and V is TRBV11-3; TRBD1 is a possible D gene (6 bases). The germline V gene encodes CDR1 SGHNT and CDR2 YENEEA. Trimming stripped 5 bases from V and 6 bases from J, with 17 bases between. The CDR3 extends over 14 amino acids.